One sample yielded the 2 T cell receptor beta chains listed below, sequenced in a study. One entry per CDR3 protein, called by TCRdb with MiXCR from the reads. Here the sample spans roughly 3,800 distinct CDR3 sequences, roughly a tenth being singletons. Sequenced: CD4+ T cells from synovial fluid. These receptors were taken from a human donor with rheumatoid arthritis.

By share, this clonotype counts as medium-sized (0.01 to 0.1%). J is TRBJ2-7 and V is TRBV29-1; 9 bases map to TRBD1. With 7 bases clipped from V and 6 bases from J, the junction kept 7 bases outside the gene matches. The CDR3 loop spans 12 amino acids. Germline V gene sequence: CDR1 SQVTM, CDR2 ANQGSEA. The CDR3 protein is CSAGQGRSEQYF. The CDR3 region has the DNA TGCAGCGCTGGACAGGGGAGGAGCGAGCAGTACTTC.

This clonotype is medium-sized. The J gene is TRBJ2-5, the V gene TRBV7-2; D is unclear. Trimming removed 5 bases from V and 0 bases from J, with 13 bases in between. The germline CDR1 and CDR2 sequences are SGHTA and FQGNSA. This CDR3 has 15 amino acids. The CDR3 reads CASSRIGRNQETQYF. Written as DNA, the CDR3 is TGTGCCAGCAGCCGAATCGGCAGAAACCAAGAGACCCAGTACTTC.